Listed below are T cell receptor beta chains from one sample, sequenced in a study of cytomegalovirus exposure and HLA in healthy donors. The table came from immunoSEQ multiplex PCR; TCRdb's copy has only in-frame clones and leaves some out. Counted here are some 75,000 clones, around 78% occurring once; the ten biggest clones make up over 4.5%. The specimen sequenced was PBMCs. Receptors originate from a man between 18 and 35 years old in good health and CMV-seropositive. The CDR3 runs from the conserved cysteine through the conserved F or W. Each record gives: J gene, V gene, D gene, clone size, CDR3 protein, CDR3 DNA. The D gene is left open where the match is weak. Rows may omit the clone size; those that give it use once, few, many or a size class.

J gene: TRBJ1-2; V gene: TRBV14; D gene: .; clone size: .; CDR3 protein: CASSQGTAHGYTF; CDR3 DNA: TGTGCCAGCAGCCAAGGGACTGCGCATGGCTACACCTTC
J gene: TRBJ1-2; V gene: TRBV5-1; D gene: .; clone size: .; CDR3 protein: CASSLARVGYTF; CDR3 DNA: TGCGCCAGCAGCTTGGCCCGGGTTGGCTACACCTTC
J gene: TRBJ2-5; V gene: TRBV9; D gene: TRBD2; clone size: once; CDR3 protein: CASSVGPGLAETQYF; CDR3 DNA: TGTGCCAGCAGCGTCGGTCCGGGACTAGCTGAGACCCAGTACTTC
J gene: TRBJ2-7; V gene: TRBV18; D gene: .; clone size: .; CDR3 protein: CASSPPGVLAREQYF; CDR3 DNA: TGTGCCAGCTCACCTCCAGGGGTGTTGGCTCGCGAGCAGTACTTC
J gene: TRBJ1-1; V gene: TRBV28; D gene: .; clone size: .; CDR3 protein: CASSLWPAGTEAFF; CDR3 DNA: TGTGCCAGCAGTTTATGGCCAGCGGGGACTGAAGCTTTCTTT
J gene: TRBJ1-2; V gene: TRBV29-1; D gene: TRBD1; clone size: .; CDR3 protein: CSVEGDRDYGYTF; CDR3 DNA: TGCAGCGTTGAAGGCGACAGGGACTATGGCTACACCTTC
J gene: TRBJ2-7; V gene: TRBV5-8; D gene: TRBD2; clone size: .; CDR3 protein: CASSFSGSYEQYF; CDR3 DNA: TGTGCCAGCAGCTTTAGCGGGAGTTACGAGCAGTACTTC
J gene: TRBJ2-7; V gene: TRBV6-4; D gene: TRBD2; clone size: few; CDR3 protein: CASSGTRAGASFEQYF; CDR3 DNA: TGTGCCAGCAGTGGAACTCGAGCGGGAGCTTCCTTCGAGCAGTACTTC
J gene: TRBJ1-2; V gene: TRBV9; D gene: .; clone size: .; CDR3 protein: CASSVETGGYGYTF; CDR3 DNA: TGTGCCAGCAGCGTAGAGACAGGCGGCTATGGCTACACCTTC
J gene: TRBJ2-2; V gene: TRBV11-2; D gene: .; clone size: .; CDR3 protein: CASSLVLNTGELFF; CDR3 DNA: TGTGCCAGCAGCTTAGTTCTGAACACCGGGGAGCTGTTTTTT
J gene: TRBJ2-3; V gene: TRBV29-1; D gene: .; clone size: .; CDR3 protein: CSASGQWDTQYF; CDR3 DNA: TGCAGCGCCTCCGGACAGTGGGATACGCAGTATTTT
J gene: TRBJ1-1; V gene: TRBV4-2; D gene: .; clone size: many; CDR3 protein: CASSDDWVQMNTEAFF; CDR3 DNA: TGTGCCAGCAGTGATGACTGGGTCCAGATGAACACTGAAGCTTTCTTT
J gene: TRBJ2-2; V gene: TRBV29-1; D gene: .; clone size: few; CDR3 protein: CSVVRLNSVAGELFF; CDR3 DNA: TGCAGCGTTGTTCGACTAAATAGCGTAGCCGGGGAGCTGTTTTTT
J gene: TRBJ1-2; V gene: TRBV11-1; D gene: .; clone size: .; CDR3 protein: CASSLDGSDYGYTF; CDR3 DNA: TGTGCCAGCAGCTTAGATGGAAGCGACTATGGCTACACCTTC
J gene: TRBJ2-7; V gene: TRBV5-1; D gene: TRBD1; clone size: .; CDR3 protein: CASSLALLGQGPPGTYEQYF; CDR3 DNA: TGCGCCAGCAGCTTGGCCCTGTTAGGACAGGGGCCCCCAGGGACCTACGAGCAGTACTTC
J gene: TRBJ2-3; V gene: TRBV10-2; D gene: TRBD2; clone size: few; CDR3 protein: CANELTSASTDTQYF; CDR3 DNA: TGCGCCAACGAATTGACTAGCGCTAGCACAGATACGCAGTATTTT
J gene: TRBJ2-7; V gene: TRBV25-1; D gene: TRBD1; clone size: .; CDR3 protein: CASRRQGASYEQYF; CDR3 DNA: TGTGCCAGCAGAAGACAGGGGGCCTCCTACGAGCAGTACTTC
J gene: TRBJ2-1; V gene: TRBV10-1; D gene: .; clone size: .; CDR3 protein: CASSESSRNEQFF; CDR3 DNA: TGCGCCAGCAGTGAGTCTAGTCGCAATGAGCAGTTCTTC
J gene: TRBJ2-3; V gene: TRBV28; D gene: .; clone size: .; CDR3 protein: CASSFTIGTQYF; CDR3 DNA: TGTGCCAGCAGTTTTACTATCGGCACGCAGTATTTT
J gene: TRBJ1-4; V gene: TRBV5-1; D gene: TRBD1; clone size: few; CDR3 protein: CASRTGTVNEKLFF; CDR3 DNA: TGCGCCAGCAGGACCGGGACAGTTAATGAAAAACTGTTTTTT
J gene: TRBJ2-1; V gene: TRBV29-1; D gene: TRBD1; clone size: .; CDR3 protein: CSVIQGAYNEQFF; CDR3 DNA: TGCAGCGTTATACAGGGGGCGTACAATGAGCAGTTCTTC
J gene: TRBJ2-4; V gene: TRBV4-1; D gene: TRBD1; clone size: .; CDR3 protein: CASSQGGQGGNIQYF; CDR3 DNA: TGCGCCAGCAGCCAAGGGGGACAGGGCGGAAACATTCAGTACTTC
J gene: TRBJ1-4; V gene: TRBV5-4; D gene: TRBD1; clone size: .; CDR3 protein: CASSLQGEKLFF; CDR3 DNA: TGTGCCAGCAGCTTACAGGGGGAAAAACTGTTTTTT
J gene: TRBJ2-7; V gene: TRBV6-5; D gene: .; clone size: .; CDR3 protein: CASSYLGQMGGEQYF; CDR3 DNA: TGTGCCAGCAGTTATTTAGGACAGATGGGTGGAGAGCAGTACTTC